This T cell receptor beta chain was documented in a study of vaccination and CD4 T cells after COVID-19. For the study at large: The convalescents were made up of six males and four females, two of whom were Hispanic.

Details on this clonotype: Its target is unknown.

Sequence data for DNA of cultured CD4+ T cells were generated by the Oncomine TCR Beta short-read assay. Via MiXCR, TCRdb re-called the PCR reads, giving one row per CDR3 protein. In the table there are thousands of distinct CDR3 sequences, 58% of which are singletons. The CDR3 runs to 15 residues. Trimming took off 4 bases at V and 3 bases at J, with 13 bases between the two ends. Noted treatment: roughly 10-day PBMC culture with coronavirus spike peptide pools or control peptides (ViraFEST assay). The chain uses TRBV12-3 or TRBV12-4 and TRBJ1-5; D remains unclear. This TCR was recovered from a human donor who had recovered from COVID-19. The sample consisted of CD4+ T cells from blood, cultured in vitro. The CDR3 sequence: CASSSPADPNQPQHF. DNA for the CDR3: TGTGCCAGCAGTTCACCAGCTGACCCCAATCAGCCCCAGCATTTT.